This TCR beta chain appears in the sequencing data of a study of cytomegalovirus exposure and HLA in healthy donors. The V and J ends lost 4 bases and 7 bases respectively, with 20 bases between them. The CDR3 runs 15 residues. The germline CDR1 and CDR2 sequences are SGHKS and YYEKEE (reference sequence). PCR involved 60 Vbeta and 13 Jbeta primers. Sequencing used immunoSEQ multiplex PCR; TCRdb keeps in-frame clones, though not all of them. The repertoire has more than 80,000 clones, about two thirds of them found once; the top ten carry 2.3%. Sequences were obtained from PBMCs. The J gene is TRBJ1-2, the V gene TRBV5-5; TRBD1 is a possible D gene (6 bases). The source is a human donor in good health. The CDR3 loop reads CASSPLIGGASGYTF. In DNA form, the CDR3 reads TGTGCCAGCAGCCCATTAATCGGGGGGGCAAGTGGCTACACCTTC.